The entry that follows covers one TCR beta chain sequence. Antigen unknown. The data belong to a study of cytomegalovirus exposure and HLA in healthy donors. Notes on the study in general: Among TCR sequences, most were rare, though some public TCRs appeared in many donors. Later on, an analysis found that several of the most significant clusters appeared to be linked to common viral pathogens, which included parvovirus B19. A few of the chains that were CMV-associated were confirmed in vitro to be specific for CMV antigens.

CDR1 is SEHNR and CDR2 is FQNEAQ in the germline V gene (reference sequence). V was clipped by 0 bases and J by 4 bases; unmatched bases: 6. The CDR3 covers 15 residues. Vbeta (60) and Jbeta (13) primers were used in the PCR. Clones were read by immunoSEQ multiplex PCR, and TCRdb kept only the in-frame ones, dropping some. In the table there are about 150,000 clones, approximately 85% of which are singletons. The TCR sequence derives from a man aged 25-40 years in good health and CMV-seropositive. The chain has TRBV7-9 and TRBJ2-7; 7 positions match TRBD1. Source material: PBMCs. The CDR3 DNA follows: TGTGCCAGCAGCTTAGCGGGGACAGTCACTTACGAGCAGTACTTC. Encoded protein: CASSLAGTVTYEQYF.